This T cell receptor beta chain was found in a study of blood T cell repertoires in COVID-19. Study at large: Sources were T cells, B-cell-depleted T cells, or PBMCs; the material itself was cDNA or gDNA.

Original analysis: Reference gene primer amplification yielded estimated nucleated cell counts. Generated by immunoSEQ multiplex PCR, the TCRdb table keeps only in-frame clones and is missing some. That table is the source of V, J and clone size, and D and trimming were worked out from the DNA. The sample holds about 140,000 clones, around 80% seen once. V was shortened by 3 bases and J by 1 base, with 9 bases between the two germline ends. The CDR3 covers 13 residues. Germline V gene sequence: CDR1 GTSNPN, CDR2 SVGIG (reference sequence). Living in 24 US areas, the participants were between roughly 18 and 89 years of age. Clinical histories supplied by participants themselves formed the basis of cohort assignment.

This sequence was found in a man aged 65 to 79 who had been exposed to COVID-19. The sample taken for sequencing was PBMCs or T cells enriched from blood (not recorded which). The rearrangement uses TRBV30 and TRBJ1-1; a possible D gene is TRBD1 (6 bases). The CDR3 DNA is TGTGCCTGGAGGGGAGGGGGGAACACTGAAGCTTTCTTT. Translation gives CAWRGGGNTEAFF.